Shown below are 19 T cell receptor beta chains from a single sample sequenced in a study of T cell responses to AZD1222 COVID-19 vaccine. The data were produced by immunoSEQ multiplex PCR, yet TCRdb's version contains in-frame clones alone and is incomplete. The sample records approximately 100,000 clones, more than 85% being singletons. Here the sequenced sample was peripheral blood, taken on day 0 of AZD1222 vaccination. The origin of the receptors is an adult in good health.

The chain has TRBV29-1 and TRBJ2-1; perhaps TRBD1 as D (5 bases). Looked up from germline, CDR1 is SQVTM and CDR2 is ANQGSEA. The CDR3 covers 14 residues. In nucleotides, the CDR3 is TGCACCATTCCTGTTGTGGGGCCCTACAATGAGCAGTTCTTC. It codes for CTIPVVGPYNEQFF.

This chain joins TRBV30 and TRBJ2-2; 7 positions agree with TRBD2. The J segment lost 6 bases and the V segment lost 0 bases, leaving 7 bases of the junction unmatched. Germline CDR1 reads GTSNPN; CDR2 reads SVGIG (reference sequence). The CDR3 totals 15 residues. The CDR3 protein is CAWSVGGLVPGELFF. In DNA, the CDR3 is TGTGCCTGGAGTGTAGGTGGACTAGTGCCCGGGGAGCTGTTTTTT. The full variable domain, its missing parts supplied by reference TRBV30 and TRBJ2-2, is SQTIHQWPATLVQPVGSPLSLECTVEGTSNPNLYWYRQAAGRGLQLLFYSVGIGQISSEVPQNLSASRPQDRQFILSSKKLLLSDSGFYLCAWSVGGLVPGELFFGEGSRLTVL.

The rearrangement uses TRBV30 and TRBJ2-7; the match to TRBD1 covers 8 bases. This CDR3 is built from 13 residues. Germline values: CDR1 GTSNPN, CDR2 SVGIG (reference sequence). Trimming removed 4 bases from V and 2 bases from J; junction bases left unmatched: 4. The CDR3 loop reads CAWISGGTYEQYF. In DNA form, the CDR3 reads TGTGCCTGGATTTCAGGGGGCACCTACGAGCAGTACTTC.

The gene calls are TRBV3-1 (or the pseudogene TRBV3-2) and TRBJ2-3; weak D call: TRBD2 (6 bases). The CDR3 spans 15 residues. V was clipped by 4 bases and J by 2 bases, with 13 bases between them. CDR1 LGHDT and CDR2 YNNKEL come from the germline V gene (reference sequence). CDR3 sequence reads: CASSPRASATDTQYF. The CDR3 nucleotides are TGTGCCAGCAGCCCTCGGGCTAGCGCCACAGATACGCAGTATTTT.

This chain connects TRBV2 to TRBJ2-7; possible D gene TRBD1, 5 bases. The V end was cut by 5 bases, the J end by 0 bases, with 14 bases between. Germline V gene lookup returns CDR1 SNHLY and CDR2 FYNNEI. This CDR3 comprises 15 residues. The CDR3: CASSPDSASSYEQYF. The CDR3 nucleotides read TGTGCCAGCAGTCCAGACAGCGCGAGCTCCTACGAGCAGTACTTC.

The V call is TRBV12-2, the J call TRBJ2-7; whether TRBD1, the table's D call, matches the DNA was not checked. TRBV12-2 is marked as a pseudogene. The CDR3 extends over 16 amino acids. The CDR3 here is CASRFGPNRGQDEQYF. In nucleotides, the CDR3 is TGTGCAAGTCGCTTCGGCCCCAACAGGGGCCAGGACGAGCAGTACTTC.

This chain links TRBV19 with TRBJ1-2, with 8 bases aligning to TRBD1. V shed 6 bases, J shed 7 bases, and the junction held 7 bases outside the gene matches. The CDR3 sequence is 13 residues long. Germline V gives CDR1 LNHDA, CDR2 SQIVND (reference sequence). CDR3 bases: TGTGCCAGTAGGCCGGCAGGGGGCGGTGGCTACACCTTC. This codes for CASRPAGGGGYTF.

The V call is TRBV11-3, the J call TRBJ2-1; D remains ambiguous. The germline V gene has CDR1 SGHNT and CDR2 YENEEA. Trimming left V 5 bases short and J 0 bases short, with 8 bases between. This CDR3 region has 14 residues. The CDR3 bases are TGTGCCAGCAGCCCCAAGACCTCCTACAATGAGCAGTTCTTC. This encodes CASSPKTSYNEQFF.

This chain uses TRBV11-2 with TRBJ2-2; D is possibly TRBD2 (5 bases). Per germline, CDR1 SGHAT and CDR2 FQNNGV. The V gene lost 4 bases and the J gene lost 4 bases, with 16 bases spanning the gap. The CDR3 covers 16 residues. For the CDR3, the DNA is TGTGCCAGCAGCTCCCTTATCAACGCGGGCACCGGGGAGCTGTTTTTT. This translates into CASSSLINAGTGELFF.

The V call is TRBV5-8, the J call TRBJ1-5; the D is unclear. CDR3 length equals 12 residues. Trimming cost V 4 bases and J 6 bases, with 8 bases left between them. CDR1 and CDR2 from the germline V gene are SGHTS and YDEGEE. In DNA form, the CDR3 reads TGTGCCAGCAGCCTACGGGTTCAGCCCCAGCATTTT. Translating gives CASSLRVQPQHF. The variable domain in full, completed from reference TRBV5-8 and TRBJ1-5, reads EAGVTQSPTHLIKTRGQQATLRCSPISGHTSVYWYQQALGLGLQFLLWYDEGEERNRGNFPPRFSGRQFPNYSSELNVNALELEDSALYLCASSLRVQPQHFGDGTRLSIL.

The chain recombines TRBV6-5 with TRBJ1-5, with D hard to call. The CDR3 runs to 13 residues. The V end was cut by 5 bases, the J end by 4 bases, with 9 bases between. CDR1 is MNHEY, CDR2 SVGAGI, per germline. In DNA form, the CDR3 reads TGTGCCAGCAGTACCCATCGGAATCAGCCCCAGCATTTT. Encoded protein: CASSTHRNQPQHF.

The V call is TRBV7-2, the J call TRBJ2-5; D not certain. V shed 2 bases and J shed 3 bases, with 13 bases lying between them. Germline CDR1 and CDR2: SGHTA and FQGNSA. This CDR3 is 15 amino acids long. The CDR3 DNA follows: TGTGCCAGCAGCTTATCACTTCATCCGGAAGAGACCCAGTACTTC. Translating gives CASSLSLHPEETQYF.

V gene TRBV7-2 combines with J gene TRBJ2-5; no firm D call. Germline values: CDR1 SGHTA, CDR2 FQGNSA. V lost 8 bases and J 1 base, leaving 14 bases between the germline ends. The CDR3 has 14 residues. The CDR3 protein is CASLPRAGQETQYF. As DNA, the CDR3 is TGTGCCAGCCTCCCTCGGGCCGGCCAAGAGACCCAGTACTTC.

The rearrangement links TRBV6-2 or TRBV6-3 to TRBJ2-1; 12 bases map to TRBD2. V dropped 5 bases and J dropped 10; count of bases not matched to a gene: 9. Germline V gives CDR1 MNHEY, CDR2 SVGEGT. The CDR3 has 15 amino acids. In DNA, the CDR3 is TGTGCCAGCAGTAGACTAGCGGGAGCCCCAGGCGAGCAGTTCTTC. Its translation: CASSRLAGAPGEQFF.

This chain links TRBV7-9 with TRBJ1-2; 8 nucleotides agree with TRBD1. There are 15 residues in the CDR3. In germline, CDR1 is SEHNR, CDR2 FQNEAQ (reference sequence). V lost 1 base, J lost 4 bases, and 5 bases stayed unmatched. The CDR3 protein is CASSLGGRGPYGYTF. Written as DNA, the CDR3 is TGTGCCAGCAGCTTAGGTGGCAGGGGGCCCTATGGCTACACCTTC.

The chain carries TRBV15 and TRBJ2-7, with TRBD1 identical over 9 bases. Unmatched junction bases numbered 15, after V lost 1 base and J lost 2 bases. The germline V gene has CDR1 LNHNV and CDR2 YYDKDF (reference sequence). This CDR3 has 19 residues. CDR3 DNA: TGTGCCACCAGCAGAGGGGGGACAGGGAGTGTTCGTTTAACCTACGAGCAGTACTTC. Residues: CATSRGGTGSVRLTYEQYF.

The V call is TRBV20-1, the J call TRBJ1-4; no firm D call. The germline V and J ends were trimmed by 3 bases and 8 bases, with 19 bases remaining between them. CDR1 and CDR2 from the germline V gene are DFQATT and SNEGSKA (reference sequence). The length of the CDR3 is 15 residues. CDR3 DNA sequence: TGCAGTGCTAGTCCCATTCACAGTCGGAACGAAAAACTGTTTTTT. Amino acids: CSASPIHSRNEKLFF.

This rearrangement joins TRBV7-3 to TRBJ1-3; a possible D gene is TRBD1 (6 bases). The CDR3 is 16 residues long. Germline CDR1 is SGHTA and CDR2 is FQGTGA. Trimming took 4 bases from V and 0 from J, leaving 13 bases between them. CDR3 DNA: TGTGCCAGCAGCTACCAAGGGGGATTCTCTGGAAACACCATATATTTT. Protein product: CASSYQGGFSGNTIYF.

The rearrangement uses TRBV11-3 and TRBJ1-1; the D gene is possibly TRBD1 (5 bases). Deletions cut 3 bases from V and 4 bases from J, with 12 bases between. Germline V gene sequence: CDR1 SGHNT, CDR2 YENEEA. The CDR3 totals 14 residues. CDR3 region: CASSFGGEGTEAFF. The CDR3 DNA follows: TGTGCCAGCAGCTTTGGGGGGGAGGGCACTGAAGCTTTCTTT.